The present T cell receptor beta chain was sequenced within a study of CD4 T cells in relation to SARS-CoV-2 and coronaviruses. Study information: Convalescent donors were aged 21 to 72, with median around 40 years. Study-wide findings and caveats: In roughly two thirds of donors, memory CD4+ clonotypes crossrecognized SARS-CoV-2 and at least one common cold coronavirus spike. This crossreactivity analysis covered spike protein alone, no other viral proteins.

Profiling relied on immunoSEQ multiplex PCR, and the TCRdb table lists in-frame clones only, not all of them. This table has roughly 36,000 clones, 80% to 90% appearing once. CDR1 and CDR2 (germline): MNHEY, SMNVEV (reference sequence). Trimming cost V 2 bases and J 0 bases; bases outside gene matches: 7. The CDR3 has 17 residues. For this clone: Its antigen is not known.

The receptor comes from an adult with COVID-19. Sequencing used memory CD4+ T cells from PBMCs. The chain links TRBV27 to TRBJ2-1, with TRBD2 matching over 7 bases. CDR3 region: CASSLGVAGSSYNEQFF. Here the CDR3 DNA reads TGTGCCAGCAGTTTAGGGGTAGCGGGCAGCTCCTACAATGAGCAGTTCTTC.